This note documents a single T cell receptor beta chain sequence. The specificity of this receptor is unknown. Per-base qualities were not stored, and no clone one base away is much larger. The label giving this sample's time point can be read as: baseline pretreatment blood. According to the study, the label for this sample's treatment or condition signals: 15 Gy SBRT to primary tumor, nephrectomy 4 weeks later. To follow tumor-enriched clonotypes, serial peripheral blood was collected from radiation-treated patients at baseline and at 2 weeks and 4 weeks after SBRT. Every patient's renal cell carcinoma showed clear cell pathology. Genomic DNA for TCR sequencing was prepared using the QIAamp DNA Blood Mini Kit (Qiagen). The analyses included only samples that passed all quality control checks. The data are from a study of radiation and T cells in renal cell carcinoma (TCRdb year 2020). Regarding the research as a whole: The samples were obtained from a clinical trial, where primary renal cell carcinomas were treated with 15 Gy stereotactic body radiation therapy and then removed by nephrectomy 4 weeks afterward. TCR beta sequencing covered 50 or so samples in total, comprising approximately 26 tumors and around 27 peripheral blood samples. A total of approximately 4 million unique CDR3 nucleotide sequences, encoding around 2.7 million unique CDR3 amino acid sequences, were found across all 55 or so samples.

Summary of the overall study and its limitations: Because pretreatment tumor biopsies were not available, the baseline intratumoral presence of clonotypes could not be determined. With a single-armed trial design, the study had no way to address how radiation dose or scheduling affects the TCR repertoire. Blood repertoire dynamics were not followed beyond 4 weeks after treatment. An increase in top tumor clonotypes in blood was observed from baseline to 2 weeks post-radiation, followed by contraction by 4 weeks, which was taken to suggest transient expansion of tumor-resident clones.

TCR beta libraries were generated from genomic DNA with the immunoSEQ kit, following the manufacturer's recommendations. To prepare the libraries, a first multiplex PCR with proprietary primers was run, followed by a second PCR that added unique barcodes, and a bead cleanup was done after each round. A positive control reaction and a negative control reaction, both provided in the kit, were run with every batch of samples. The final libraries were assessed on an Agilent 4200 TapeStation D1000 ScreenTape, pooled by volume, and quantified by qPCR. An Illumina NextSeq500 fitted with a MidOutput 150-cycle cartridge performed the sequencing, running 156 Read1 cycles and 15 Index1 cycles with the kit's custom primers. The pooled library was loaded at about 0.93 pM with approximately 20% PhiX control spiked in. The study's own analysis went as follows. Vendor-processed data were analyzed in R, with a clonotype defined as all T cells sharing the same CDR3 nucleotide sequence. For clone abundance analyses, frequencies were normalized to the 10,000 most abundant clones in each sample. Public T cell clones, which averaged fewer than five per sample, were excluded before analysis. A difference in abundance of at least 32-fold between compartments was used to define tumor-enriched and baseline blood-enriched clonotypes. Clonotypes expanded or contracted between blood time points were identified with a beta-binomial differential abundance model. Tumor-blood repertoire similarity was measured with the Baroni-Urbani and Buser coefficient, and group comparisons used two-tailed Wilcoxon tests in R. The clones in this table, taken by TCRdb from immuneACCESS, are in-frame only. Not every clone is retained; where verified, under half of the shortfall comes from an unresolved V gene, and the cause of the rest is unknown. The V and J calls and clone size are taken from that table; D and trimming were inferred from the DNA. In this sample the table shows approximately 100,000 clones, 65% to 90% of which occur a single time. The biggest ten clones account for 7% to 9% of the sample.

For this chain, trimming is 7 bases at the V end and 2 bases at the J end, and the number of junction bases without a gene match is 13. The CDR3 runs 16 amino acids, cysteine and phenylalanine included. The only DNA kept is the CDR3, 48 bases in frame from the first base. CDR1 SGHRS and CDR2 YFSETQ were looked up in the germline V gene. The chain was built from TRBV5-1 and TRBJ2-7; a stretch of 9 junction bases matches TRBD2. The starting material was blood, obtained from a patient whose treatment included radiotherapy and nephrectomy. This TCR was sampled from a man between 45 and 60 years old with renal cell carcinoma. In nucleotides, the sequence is TGCGCCAGCTCCATTGGATGGGGCGGGAGGGCCTACGAGCAGTACTTC. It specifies CASSIGWGGRAYEQYF.